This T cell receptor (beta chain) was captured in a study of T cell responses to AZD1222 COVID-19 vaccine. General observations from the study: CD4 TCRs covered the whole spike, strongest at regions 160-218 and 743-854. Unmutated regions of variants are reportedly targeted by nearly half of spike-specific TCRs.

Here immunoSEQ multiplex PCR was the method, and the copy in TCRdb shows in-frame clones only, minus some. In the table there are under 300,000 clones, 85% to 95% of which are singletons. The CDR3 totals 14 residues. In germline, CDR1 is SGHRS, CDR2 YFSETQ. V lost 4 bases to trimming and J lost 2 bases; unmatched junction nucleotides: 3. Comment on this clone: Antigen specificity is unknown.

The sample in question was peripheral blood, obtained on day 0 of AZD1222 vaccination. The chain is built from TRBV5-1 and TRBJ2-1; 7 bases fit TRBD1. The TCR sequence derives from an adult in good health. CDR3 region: CASSHRGPYNEQFF. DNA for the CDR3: TGCGCCAGCAGCCACAGGGGCCCCTACAATGAGCAGTTCTTC.